This TCR beta chain was identified during a study of T cell changes during pregnancy in multiple sclerosis. Using immunoSEQ multiplex PCR, the repertoire was profiled, and TCRdb retains in-frame clones only, with some absent. The sample lists 70,000 to 100,000 clones, over 80% occurring once. V was pared by 5 bases and J by 3 bases, with 9 bases of the junction left unmatched. The V gene's germline CDR1 is SEHNR and CDR2 FQNEAQ (reference sequence). The CDR3 is 15 residues long. The input for sequencing was peripheral blood, taken in the first trimester of pregnancy. This chain uses TRBV7-9 with TRBJ2-7, with TRBD1 identical over 8 bases. This clonotype was obtained from a female donor with multiple sclerosis, enrolled in a pregnancy study. CDR3 coding DNA: TGTGCCAGCAGCACCGGGACAGGTCCCTTCTACGAGCAGTACTTC. Its translation is CASSTGTGPFYEQYF. Complete variable domain (other parts from reference TRBV7-9 and TRBJ2-7): DTGVSQNPRHKITKRGQNVTFRCDPISEHNRLYWYRQTLGQGPEFLTYFQNEAQLEKSRLLSDRFSAERPKGSFSTLEIQRTEQGDSAMYLCASSTGTGPFYEQYFGPGTRLTVT.